This TCR beta chain was profiled in a study of response to subunit inactivated influenza vaccine. The study, taken as a whole, reports: The authors put forward the suggestion that each seasonal influenza vaccination may bring in only a limited number of new T cells.

This clonotype was counted a few times. Its antigen is currently unknown. TCRdb itself ran the RT-PCR reads through MiXCR, one entry per CDR3 protein. This table holds hundreds of thousands of distinct CDR3 sequences, about an eighth found once. CDR3 size: 16 residues. V lost 1 base to trimming and J lost 5 bases; unmatched junction nucleotides: 6. Germline V CDR1 and CDR2: LGHDT, YNNKEL (reference sequence). The input for sequencing was PBMCs from blood, taken roughly 47 days after vaccination. The V and J genes are TRBV3-1 and TRBJ2-5; TRBD2 aligns across 11 bases. This clonotype originated in a man in his forties or fifties who received an inactivated influenza vaccine. In DNA, the CDR3 is TGTGCCAGCAGCCAAGTAGCGGGAGGGCCACGGGAGACCCAGTACTTC. Translating it yields CASSQVAGGPRETQYF.